This T cell receptor beta chain is drawn from a study of blood T cells in healthy people across ages. Study-level results: Per million T cells, TCR beta diversity dropped roughly linearly as age increased. The donors' CMV status was not determined, possibly confounding changes in expanded clonotypes. Unsorted PBMC material precluded a definitive naive versus antigen-experienced comparison.

Comments on this clonotype: What it binds is not known. At one boundary the junction diverges from the germline segment, which might be a read error.

CDR1 is SGHTA, CDR2 FQGNSA, per germline. The length of the CDR3 is 13 residues. Using a J-beta primer mix together with a sample-barcoded 5' primer, a second PCR was run for roughly 6 to 12 cycles. Using its own MiXCR run on the 5' RACE reads, TCRdb lists one record per CDR3 protein. The profile covers roughly 680,000 distinct CDR3 sequences, with about 51% appearing a single time and roughly 12% taken by the ten largest. The sequence derives from a woman of 80 years or more in good health. The chain employs TRBV7-2 and TRBJ2-2; 7 nucleotides align to TRBD1. Material for sequencing was blood. Here the CDR3 reads CASSGQVTGEPFF. CDR3 nucleotides: TGTGCCAGCAGCGGACAGGTGACCGGGGAGCCGTTTTTT. Full variable domain (rest looked up from reference TRBV7-2 and TRBJ2-2): GAGVSQSPSNKVTEKGKDVELRCDPISGHTALYWYRQSLGQGLEFLIYFQGNSAPDKSGLPSDRFSAERTGGSVSTLTIQRTQQEDSAVYLCASSGQVTGEPFFGEGSRLTVL.